This T cell receptor beta chain was recorded in a study of blood T cells in healthy people across ages. The study's findings and limits: There was a strong correlation between TCR beta diversity and naive T cell percentage. In long-lived donors, naive CD4+ cell counts and diversity exceeded those of aged donors.

Germline V gene lookup returns CDR1 SGHTA and CDR2 FQGNSA. The CDR3 contains 15 residues. Those donating, healthy Caucasian individuals from Russia, were aged roughly 6 to 90. PCR was performed a second time for roughly 7 to 11 cycles using a sample-barcoded 5' primer and a J-beta primer mix. Each cDNA molecule was tagged by a template-switch adaptor with 12 random nucleotides. TCRdb re-called the 5' RACE reads through MiXCR, storing one row per CDR3 protein. Found here are approximately 810,000 distinct CDR3 sequences, around 30% of them singletons; the top ten hold around 15%. Concerning this clonotype: Its target is not known. A much larger clonotype is one base distant, so this may be a read error.

This sequence originates from a woman aged 80 or over in good health. The chain couples TRBV7-2 to TRBJ1-2, with D perhaps TRBD1 (5 bases). The specimen sequenced was blood. The CDR3 sequence: CAGSLAQTVNYGYTF. CDR3 DNA: TGTGCCGGCAGCTTAGCGCAGACAGTAAACTATGGCTACACCTTC. Full variable domain (outside the CDR3, taken from reference TRBV7-2 and TRBJ1-2): GAGVSQSPSNKVTEKGKDVELRCDPISGHTALYWYRQSLGQGLEFLIYFQGNSAPDKSGLPSDRFSAERTGGSVSTLTIQRTQQEDSAVYLCAGSLAQTVNYGYTFGSGTRLTVV.